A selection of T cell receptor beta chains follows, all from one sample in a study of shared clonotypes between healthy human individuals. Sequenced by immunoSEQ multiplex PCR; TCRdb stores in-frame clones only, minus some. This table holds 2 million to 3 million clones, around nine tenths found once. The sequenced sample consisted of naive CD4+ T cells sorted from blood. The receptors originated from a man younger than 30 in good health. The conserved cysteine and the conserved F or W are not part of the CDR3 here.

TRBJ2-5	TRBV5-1	ASSLLGFQETQY
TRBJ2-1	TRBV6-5	ASSYKGLTSNEQF
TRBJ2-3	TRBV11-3	ASSSSGGAGDTQY
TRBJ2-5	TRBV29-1	SVVFPTGAQY
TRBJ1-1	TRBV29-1	SVDRANTEAF
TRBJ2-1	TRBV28	ASSPGGSGGGEQF
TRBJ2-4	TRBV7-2	ASSEATIFDPAKNIQY
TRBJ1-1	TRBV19	ASSIGGSNTEAF
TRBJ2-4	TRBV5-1	ATKEGDAKNIQY
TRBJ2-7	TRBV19	ASSQGQAYYEQY
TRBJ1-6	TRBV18	ASSPVPRQYNSPLH
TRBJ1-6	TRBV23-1	ASSQSKGTAGTSPLH